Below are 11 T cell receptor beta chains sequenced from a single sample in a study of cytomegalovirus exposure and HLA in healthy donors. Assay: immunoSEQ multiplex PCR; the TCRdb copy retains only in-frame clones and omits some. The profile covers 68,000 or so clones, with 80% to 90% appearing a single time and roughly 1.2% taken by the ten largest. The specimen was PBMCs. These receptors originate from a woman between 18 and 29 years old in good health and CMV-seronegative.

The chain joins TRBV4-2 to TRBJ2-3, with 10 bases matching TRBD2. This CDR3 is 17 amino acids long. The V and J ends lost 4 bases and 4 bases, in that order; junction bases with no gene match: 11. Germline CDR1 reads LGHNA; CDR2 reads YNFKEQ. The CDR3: CASSPPRSGGFSDTQYF. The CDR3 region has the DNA TGTGCCAGCAGCCCCCCGCGTAGCGGGGGGTTTTCAGATACGCAGTATTTT.

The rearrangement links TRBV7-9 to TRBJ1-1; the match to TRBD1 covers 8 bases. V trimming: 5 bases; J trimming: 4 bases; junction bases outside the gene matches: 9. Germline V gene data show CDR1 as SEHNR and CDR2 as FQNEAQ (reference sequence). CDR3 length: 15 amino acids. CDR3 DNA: TGTGCCAGCAGCCCAGCTCGGACAGGGAGCACTGAAGCTTTCTTT. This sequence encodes CASSPARTGSTEAFF.

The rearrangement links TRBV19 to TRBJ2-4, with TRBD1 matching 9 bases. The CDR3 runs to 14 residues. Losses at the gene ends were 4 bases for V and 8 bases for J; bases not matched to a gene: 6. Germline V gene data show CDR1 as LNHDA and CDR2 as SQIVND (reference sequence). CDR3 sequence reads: CASSTDRGIDIQYF. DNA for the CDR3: TGTGCCAGTAGTACAGACAGGGGGATTGACATTCAGTACTTC. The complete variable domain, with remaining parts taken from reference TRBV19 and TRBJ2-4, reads DGGITQSPKYLFRKEGQNVTLSCEQNLNHDAMYWYRQDPGQGLRLIYYSQIVNDFQKGDIAEGYSVSREKKESFPLTVTSAQKNPTAFYLCASSTDRGIDIQYFGAGTRLSVL.

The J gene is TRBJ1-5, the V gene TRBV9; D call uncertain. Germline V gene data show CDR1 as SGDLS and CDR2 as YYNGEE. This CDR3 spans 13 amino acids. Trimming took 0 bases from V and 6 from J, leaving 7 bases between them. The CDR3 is CASSVGSGQPQHF. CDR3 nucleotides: TGTGCCAGCAGCGTAGGGTCCGGTCAGCCCCAGCATTTT.

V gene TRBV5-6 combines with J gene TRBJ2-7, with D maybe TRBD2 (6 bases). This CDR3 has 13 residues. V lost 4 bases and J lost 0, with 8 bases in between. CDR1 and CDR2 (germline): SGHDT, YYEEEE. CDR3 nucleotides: TGTGCCAGCAGCAGGAGGGCCTCCTACGAGCAGTACTTC. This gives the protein CASSRRASYEQYF.

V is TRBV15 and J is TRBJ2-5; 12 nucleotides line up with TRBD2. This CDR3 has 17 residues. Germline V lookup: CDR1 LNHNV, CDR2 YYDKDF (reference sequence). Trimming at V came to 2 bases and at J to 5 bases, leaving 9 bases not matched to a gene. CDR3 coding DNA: TGTGCCACCAGCAGATCGACTAGCGGGAGTGGATTGGAGACCCAGTACTTC. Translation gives CATSRSTSGSGLETQYF.

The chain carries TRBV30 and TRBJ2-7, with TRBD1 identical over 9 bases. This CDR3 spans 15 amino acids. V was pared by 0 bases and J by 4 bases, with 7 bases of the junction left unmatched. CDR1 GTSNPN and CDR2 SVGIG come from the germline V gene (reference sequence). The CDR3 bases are TGTGCCTGGAGTGTACCCGGACAGGGGCTTTACGAGCAGTACTTC. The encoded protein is CAWSVPGQGLYEQYF.

CDR3 nucleotides: TGCGCCAGCAGCCCGGTCAGGAGGGCCTCCCGGAATGAGCAGTTCTTC. Translation: CASSPVRRASRNEQFF. V and J are TRBV4-1 and TRBJ2-1; TRBD2 is a possible D gene (6 bases). The V gene lost 4 bases and the J gene lost 7 bases, with 20 bases spanning the gap. Germline values: CDR1 MGHRA, CDR2 YSYEKL. The CDR3 loop spans 16 amino acids.

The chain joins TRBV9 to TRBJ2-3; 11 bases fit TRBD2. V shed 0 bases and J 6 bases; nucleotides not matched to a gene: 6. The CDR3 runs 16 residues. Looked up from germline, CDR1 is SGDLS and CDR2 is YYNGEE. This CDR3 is CASSVGVSGGADTQYF. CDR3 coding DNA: TGTGCCAGCAGCGTAGGGGTTAGCGGGGGGGCGGATACGCAGTATTTT.

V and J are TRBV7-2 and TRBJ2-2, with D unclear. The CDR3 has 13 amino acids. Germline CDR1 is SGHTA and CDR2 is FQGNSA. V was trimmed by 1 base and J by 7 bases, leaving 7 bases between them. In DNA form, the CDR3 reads TGTGCCAGCAGCTTAGATCAGGACGGGGAGCTGTTTTTT. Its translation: CASSLDQDGELFF.

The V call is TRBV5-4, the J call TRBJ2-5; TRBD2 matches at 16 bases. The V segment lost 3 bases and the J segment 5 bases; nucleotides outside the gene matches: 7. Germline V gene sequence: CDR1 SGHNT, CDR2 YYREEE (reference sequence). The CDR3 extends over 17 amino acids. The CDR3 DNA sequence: TGTGCCAGCAGCTCTGGGACTAGCGGGGGGGCATGGGAGACCCAGTACTTC. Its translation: CASSSGTSGGAWETQYF. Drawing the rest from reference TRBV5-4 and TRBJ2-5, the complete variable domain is ETGVTQSPTHLIKTRGQQVTLRCSSQSGHNTVSWYQQALGQGPQFIFQYYREEENGRGNFPPRFSGLQFPNYSSELNVNALELDDSALYLCASSSGTSGGAWETQYFGPGTRLLVL.